This T cell receptor beta chain was documented in a study of regulatory T cells in long-lasting Graves disease. Time point in this sample: persistent/refractory GD, antithyroid drugs over 5 years with positive TRAb. From PBMCs, RNA was extracted and then used to make the TCR library. Per germline, CDR1 MDHEN and CDR2 SYDVKM. The CDR3 extends over 14 amino acids. V lost 8 bases, J lost 5 bases, and 4 bases stayed unmatched. Study results and limitations: Lower TCR diversity characterized persistent Graves' patients relative to newly diagnosed patients.

Arm-PCR of CDR3 regions and iRepertoire HTBI primers were the basis on which TCR beta libraries were built. TCRdb used MiXCR to reprocess the multiplex PCR reads, holding one entry per CDR3 protein. The sample lists 310,000 or so distinct CDR3 sequences, about 20% occurring once. A note on this clonotype: Its antigen is not known.

V is TRBV28 and J is TRBJ2-3; 13 bases agree with TRBD2. Sequenced material: peripheral blood mononuclear cells (PBMCs), taken when the disease was refractory, from a patient treated with antithyroid drugs. This TCR came from a female donor with Graves disease. CDR3 in DNA: TGTGCCAGCGGAACTAGCGGGAGGGGAGATACGCAGTATTTT. It is translated as CASGTSGRGDTQYF.